What follows are 6 T cell receptor beta chains derived from one specimen sequenced in a study of graft-versus-host responses after intestinal transplantation. These receptors are not linked to any known antigen. Profiled with immunoSEQ multiplex PCR; TCRdb holds only in-frame clones, not every one. Among fewer than 65,000 clones, 70% to 90% were seen once, and the ten largest hold 0.62%. Sequenced here: unstimulated CD4+ T cells sorted from spleen or lymph node cells, sampled before transplant. All receptors come from a human donor who was the organ donor for an intestinal transplant.

The rearrangement links TRBV7-9 to TRBJ2-7; 10 bases match TRBD1. Germline trimming cut 0 bases from V and 5 bases from J; bases unmatched to any gene: 7. CDR1 is SEHNR and CDR2 is FQNEAQ in the germline V gene (reference sequence). The CDR3 totals 16 residues. CDR3 sequence: CASSLAKGQGRNEQYF. CDR3 sequence (DNA): TGTGCCAGCAGCTTAGCAAAGGGACAGGGGAGGAACGAGCAGTACTTC. Full variable domain (rest looked up from reference TRBV7-9 and TRBJ2-7): DTGVSQNPRHKITKRGQNVTFRCDPISEHNRLYWYRQTLGQGPEFLTYFQNEAQLEKSRLLSDRFSAERPKGSFSTLEIQRTEQGDSAMYLCASSLAKGQGRNEQYFGPGTRLTVT.

The genes are TRBV5-1 and TRBJ2-6, with 7 bases fitting TRBD1. This CDR3 is 17 amino acids long. CDR1 and CDR2 (germline): SGHRS, YFSETQ. With 8 bases clipped from V and 0 bases from J, the junction kept 11 bases outside the gene matches. The CDR3 here is CASFYGQETSGANVLTF. In DNA, the CDR3 is TGCGCCAGTTTCTATGGACAGGAAACCTCTGGGGCCAACGTCCTGACTTTC.

The chain joins TRBV28 to TRBJ2-3, with D possibly TRBD1 on 6 matching bases. V lost 4 bases, J lost 2 bases, and 13 bases lay in between. CDR1 is MDHEN and CDR2 is SYDVKM in the germline V gene. CDR3 length equals 15 residues. Here the CDR3 reads CASSYREPSTDTQYF. DNA of the CDR3: TGTGCCAGCAGTTACAGGGAACCCTCCACAGATACGCAGTATTTT.

The chain joins TRBV15 to TRBJ2-7, with D tentatively TRBD2 (5 bases). From germline, CDR1 is LNHNV and CDR2 YYDKDF (reference sequence). The CDR3 extends over 18 amino acids. Deletions cut 1 base from V and 3 bases from J, with 22 bases between. The CDR3, as DNA: TGTGCCACCAGCAGAGGGTTGGGTTCGGGATCTTGGGGCTACGAGCAGTACTTC. The encoded protein is CATSRGLGSGSWGYEQYF.

This chain connects TRBV7-3 to TRBJ2-1; TRBD2 agrees at 10 bases. Germline CDR1 and CDR2: SGHTA and FQGTGA. Trimming at V came to 5 bases and at J to 3 bases, leaving 4 bases not matched to a gene. The CDR3 loop spans 15 amino acids. The CDR3 is CASSERLAGYNEQFF. CDR3 bases: TGTGCCAGCAGCGAACGACTAGCGGGCTACAATGAGCAGTTCTTC.

The rearrangement links TRBV6-6 to TRBJ1-5, with D unresolved. The CDR3 runs to 14 residues. Between the trimmed V and J ends, which lost 0 bases and 4 bases, there was a span of 7 bases. Germline CDR1 and CDR2: MNHNY and SVGAGI (reference sequence). The CDR3 sequence: CASSYSSRNQPQHF. CDR3 DNA: TGTGCCAGCAGTTACTCAAGTCGGAATCAGCCCCAGCATTTT.